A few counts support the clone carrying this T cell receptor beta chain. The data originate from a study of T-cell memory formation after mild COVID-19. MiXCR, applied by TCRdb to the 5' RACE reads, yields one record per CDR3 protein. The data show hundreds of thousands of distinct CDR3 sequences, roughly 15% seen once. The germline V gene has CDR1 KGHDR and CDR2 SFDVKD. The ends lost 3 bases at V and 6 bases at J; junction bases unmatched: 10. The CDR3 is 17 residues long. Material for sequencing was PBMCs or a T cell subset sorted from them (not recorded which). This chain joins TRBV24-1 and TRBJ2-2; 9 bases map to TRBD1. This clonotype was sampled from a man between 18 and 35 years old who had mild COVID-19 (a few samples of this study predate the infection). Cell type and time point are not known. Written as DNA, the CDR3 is TGTGCCACCAGTGATCCCGACGGGACAGGGAAGGCCGGGGAGCTGTTTTTT. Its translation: CATSDPDGTGKAGELFF.